This T cell receptor (beta chain) came from a study of cytomegalovirus exposure and HLA in healthy donors. Study in general: Ancestry clustering placed roughly 86% of several hundred genotyped donors in the Caucasian-associated cluster. Findings and limits, study-wide: Some segments of the V type, notably TRBV6-2 and TRBV6-3, were excluded as indistinguishable. Common viral pathogens (according to a later analysis) appeared linked to several of the most significant clusters.

Points on this clone: Its antigen is as yet unknown.

Germline V gene lookup returns CDR1 SGHKS and CDR2 YYEKEE (reference sequence). V dropped 0 bases and J dropped 2; count of bases not matched to a gene: 10. The CDR3 covers 18 residues. Use of 60 Vbeta and 13 Jbeta primers characterized the PCR. Produced via immunoSEQ multiplex PCR; TCRdb's table is partial and in-frame only. The repertoire holds some 150,000 clones, with 70% to 80% as singletons. Healthy bone marrow donors formed the donor group. The sequencing sample was made of PBMCs. This chain links TRBV5-5 with TRBJ1-5, with 8 positions matching TRBD1. This TCR derives from a female donor in good health and CMV-seropositive. The CDR3 loop reads CASSLEDREALGNQPQHF. CDR3 DNA sequence: TGTGCCAGCAGCTTGGAGGACAGGGAGGCCCTAGGCAATCAGCCCCAGCATTTT.